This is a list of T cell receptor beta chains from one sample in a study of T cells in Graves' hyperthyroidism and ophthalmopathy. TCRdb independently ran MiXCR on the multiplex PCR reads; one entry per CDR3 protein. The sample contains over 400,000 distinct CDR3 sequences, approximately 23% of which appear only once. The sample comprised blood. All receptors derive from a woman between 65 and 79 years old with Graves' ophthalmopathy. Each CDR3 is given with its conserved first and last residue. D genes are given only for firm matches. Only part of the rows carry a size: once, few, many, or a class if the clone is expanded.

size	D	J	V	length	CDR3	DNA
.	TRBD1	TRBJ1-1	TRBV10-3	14	CAISSRTGGTEAFF	TGTGCCATCAGTTCCAGGACAGGGGGCACTGAAGCTTTCTTT
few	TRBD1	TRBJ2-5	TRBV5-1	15	CASSIPTGGLETQYF	TGCGCCAGCAGCATCCCGACAGGGGGATTGGAGACCCAGTACTTC
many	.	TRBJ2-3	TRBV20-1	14	CSAEWDKRTDTQYF	TGCAGTGCCGAGTGGGACAAACGCACAGATACGCAGTATTTT
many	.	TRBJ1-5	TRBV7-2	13	CASSLSWDQPQHF	TGTGCCAGCAGCTTAAGTTGGGATCAGCCCCAGCATTTT
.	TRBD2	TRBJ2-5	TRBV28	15	CASTLTSGRTKTQYF	TGTGCCAGCACTCTAACTAGCGGGAGGACGAAGACCCAGTACTTC
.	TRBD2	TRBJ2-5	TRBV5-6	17	CASSTGLAGVPRETQYF	TGTGCCAGCAGCACCGGACTAGCGGGAGTTCCTCGGGAGACCCAGTACTTC
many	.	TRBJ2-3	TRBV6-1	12	CASSQRGDTQYF	TGTGCCAGCAGTCAACGGGGAGATACGCAGTATTTT
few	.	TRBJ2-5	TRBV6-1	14	CASRPSVGRETQYF	TGTGCCAGCAGGCCCTCAGTGGGCCGAGAGACCCAGTACTTC
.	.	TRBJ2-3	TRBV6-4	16	CASSDQGGPTLDTQYF	TGTGCCAGCAGTGACCAGGGGGGACCCACTTTGGATACGCAGTATTTT
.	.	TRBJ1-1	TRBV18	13	CASSLSKGTEAFF	TGTGCCAGCTCACTAAGTAAGGGCACTGAAGCTTTCTTT
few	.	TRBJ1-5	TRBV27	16	CASSWGVPGRNQPQHF	TGTGCCAGCAGTTGGGGCGTCCCAGGGCGCAATCAGCCCCAGCATTTT
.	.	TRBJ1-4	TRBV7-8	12	CASSPNDEKLFF	TGTGCCAGCAGCCCAAACGATGAAAAACTGTTTTTT
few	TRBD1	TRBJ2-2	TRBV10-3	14	CAISWTGDTGELFF	TGTGCCATCAGCTGGACAGGGGACACCGGGGAGCTGTTTTTT
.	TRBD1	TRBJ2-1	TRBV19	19	CASSPGPGQGTKKAYRQFF	TGTGCCAGTAGCCCCGGTCCGGGACAGGGAACGAAGAAGGCCTATAGGCAGTTCTTC
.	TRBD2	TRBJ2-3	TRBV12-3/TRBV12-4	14	CASSPGGTTDTQYF	TGTGCCAGCAGCCCGGGGGGGACCACAGATACGCAGTATTTT
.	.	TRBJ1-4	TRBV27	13	CASSLVLDEKLFF	TGTGCCAGCAGTTTAGTCCTGGATGAAAAACTGTTTTTT
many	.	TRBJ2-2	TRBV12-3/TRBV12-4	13	CASSLSSLGELFF	TGTGCCAGCAGTTTAAGTAGCCTCGGGGAGCTGTTTTTT
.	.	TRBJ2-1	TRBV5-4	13	CASSQTRDNEQFF	TGTGCCAGCAGCCAGACCAGGGACAATGAGCAGTTCTTC
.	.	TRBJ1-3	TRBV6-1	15	CASSVTGLGGNTIYF	TGTGCCAGCAGTGTGACAGGCTTAGGCGGAAACACCATATATTTT
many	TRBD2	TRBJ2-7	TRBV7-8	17	CASSLTGTSGSRYEQYF	TGTGCCAGCAGCTTAACTGGGACTAGCGGGAGTAGGTACGAGCAGTACTTC
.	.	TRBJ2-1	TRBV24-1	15	CATSEGGYSYNEQFF	TGTGCCACCAGTGAGGGGGGATACTCCTACAATGAGCAGTTCTTC
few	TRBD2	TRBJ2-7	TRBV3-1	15	CASSQASGRGNEQYF	TGTGCCAGCAGCCAAGCCAGCGGGAGGGGAAACGAGCAGTACTTC
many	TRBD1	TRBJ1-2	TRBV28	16	CASSLIPGQGAGGYTF	TGTGCCAGCAGTTTAATTCCGGGACAGGGGGCGGGGGGCTACACCTTC
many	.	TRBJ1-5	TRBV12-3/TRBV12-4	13	CASSLMVDQPQHF	TGTGCCAGCAGTTTAATGGTCGATCAGCCCCAGCATTTT
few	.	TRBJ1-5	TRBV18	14	CASSPLEGNQPQHF	TGTGCCAGCTCACCACTTGAGGGCAATCAGCCCCAGCATTTT
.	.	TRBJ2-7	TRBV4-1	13	CASSQGPPDEQCF	TGCGCCAGCAGCCAGGGTCCTCCGGACGAGCAGTGCTTC
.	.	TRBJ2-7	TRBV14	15	CASSQDIASVYEQYF	TGTGCCAGCAGCCAAGATATCGCTAGCGTCTACGAGCAGTACTTC
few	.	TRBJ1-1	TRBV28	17	CASSLFLPTGLNTEAFF	TGTGCCAGCAGTTTATTCCTTCCGACAGGTTTGAACACTGAAGCTTTCTTT
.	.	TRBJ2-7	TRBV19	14	CASSIGGGRYEQYF	TGTGCCAGTAGTATAGGGGGAGGCCGCTACGAGCAGTACTTC
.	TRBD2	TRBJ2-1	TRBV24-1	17	CATSDFSSGSWYNEQFF	TGTGCCACCAGTGATTTCTCTAGCGGGAGTTGGTACAATGAGCAGTTCTTC
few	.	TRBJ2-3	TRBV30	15	CAWSEAGWGTDTQYF	TGTGCCTGGAGTGAGGCCGGGTGGGGCACAGATACGCAGTATTTT
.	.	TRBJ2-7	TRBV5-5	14	CASSFWGSYNEQYF	TGTGCCAGCAGCTTTTGGGGGTCCTACAATGAGCAGTACTTC
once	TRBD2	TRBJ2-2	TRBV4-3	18	CASSQVLAGGPDNGELFF	TGCGCCAGCAGCCAAGTATTGGCGGGAGGGCCGGATAACGGGGAGCTGTTTTTT
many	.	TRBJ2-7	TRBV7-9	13	CASSRDLSYEQYF	TGTGCCAGCAGCAGGGACCTCTCCTACGAGCAGTACTTC
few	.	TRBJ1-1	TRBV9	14	CASSVGQMNTEAFF	TGTGCCAGCAGCGTAGGACAGATGAACACTGAAGCTTTCTTT
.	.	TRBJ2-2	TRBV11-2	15	CASSHVVAVTGELFF	TGTGCCAGCAGCCACGTCGTAGCCGTCACCGGGGAGCTGTTTTTT